The sample holds one count of the clone carrying this TCR beta chain. The data stem from a study of immune heterogeneity within non-small cell lung tumors. Per germline, CDR1 SGHRS and CDR2 YFSETQ. V shed 1 base, J shed 4 bases, and the junction held 5 bases outside the gene matches. This CDR3 region has 14 residues. Genomic DNA extracted from bulk tumor tissue served as template. A total of roughly 600 ng was used per sample. Every primary tumor yielded several biopsies, spaced far apart, that were taken during surgery. Patients underwent curative surgery for non-small cell lung cancer (untreated and newly diagnosed). Multiplex PCR employing 32 V and 13 J primers generated amplicons of the TCR beta CDR3. TCRdb used MiXCR to reprocess the multiplex PCR reads, holding one entry per CDR3 protein. The table includes a few thousand distinct CDR3 sequences, 55% detected once.

The rearrangement joins TRBV5-1 to TRBJ2-7; 7 positions match TRBD2. Source material: lung tumor tissue. The sequence was obtained from a man in his 60s with non-small cell lung cancer. The CDR3 sequence: CASSLSSSGYEQYF. Here the CDR3 DNA reads TGCGCCAGCAGCTTGTCCTCTAGCGGTTACGAGCAGTACTTC.